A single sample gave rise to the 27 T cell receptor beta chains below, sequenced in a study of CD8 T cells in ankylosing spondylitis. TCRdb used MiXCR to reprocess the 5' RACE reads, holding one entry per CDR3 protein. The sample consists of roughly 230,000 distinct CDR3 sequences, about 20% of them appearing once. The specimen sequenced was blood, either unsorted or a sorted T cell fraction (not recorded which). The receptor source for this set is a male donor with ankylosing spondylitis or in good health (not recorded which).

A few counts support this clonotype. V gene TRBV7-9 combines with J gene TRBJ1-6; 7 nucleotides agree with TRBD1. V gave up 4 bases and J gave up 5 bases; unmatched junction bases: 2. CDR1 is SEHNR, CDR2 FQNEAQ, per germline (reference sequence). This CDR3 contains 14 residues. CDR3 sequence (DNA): TGTGCCAGCAGCTCCCAGGGGGATAATTCACCCCTCCACTTT. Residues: CASSSQGDNSPLHF. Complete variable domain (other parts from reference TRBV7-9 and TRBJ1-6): DTGVSQNPRHKITKRGQNVTFRCDPISEHNRLYWYRQTLGQGPEFLTYFQNEAQLEKSRLLSDRFSAERPKGSFSTLEIQRTEQGDSAMYLCASSSQGDNSPLHFGNGTRLTVT.

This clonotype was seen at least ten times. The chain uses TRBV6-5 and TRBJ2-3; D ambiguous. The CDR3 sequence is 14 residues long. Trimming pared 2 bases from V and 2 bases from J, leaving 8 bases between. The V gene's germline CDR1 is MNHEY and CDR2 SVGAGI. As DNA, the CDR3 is TGTGCCAGCAGTTACCTGGGGTACACAGATACGCAGTATTTT. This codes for CASSYLGYTDTQYF.

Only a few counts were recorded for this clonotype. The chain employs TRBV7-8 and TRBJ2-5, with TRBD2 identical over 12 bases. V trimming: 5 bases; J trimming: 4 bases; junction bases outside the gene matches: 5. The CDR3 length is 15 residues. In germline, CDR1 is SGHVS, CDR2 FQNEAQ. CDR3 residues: CASSPSGRAPETQYF. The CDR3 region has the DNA TGTGCCAGCAGCCCTAGCGGGAGGGCCCCAGAGACCCAGTACTTC.

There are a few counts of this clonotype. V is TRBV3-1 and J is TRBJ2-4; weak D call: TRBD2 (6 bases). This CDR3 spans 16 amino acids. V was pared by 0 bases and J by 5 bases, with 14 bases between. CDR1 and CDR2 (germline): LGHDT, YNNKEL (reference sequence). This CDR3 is CASSQDVGGDENIQYF. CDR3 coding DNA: TGTGCCAGCAGCCAAGATGTTGGAGGGGACGAAAACATTCAGTACTTC.

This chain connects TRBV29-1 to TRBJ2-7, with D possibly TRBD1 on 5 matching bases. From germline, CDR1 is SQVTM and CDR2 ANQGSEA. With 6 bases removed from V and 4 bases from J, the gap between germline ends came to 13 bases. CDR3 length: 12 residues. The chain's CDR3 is CSVRVQNYEQYF. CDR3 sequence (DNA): TGCAGCGTCAGGGTGCAGAATTACGAGCAGTACTTC.

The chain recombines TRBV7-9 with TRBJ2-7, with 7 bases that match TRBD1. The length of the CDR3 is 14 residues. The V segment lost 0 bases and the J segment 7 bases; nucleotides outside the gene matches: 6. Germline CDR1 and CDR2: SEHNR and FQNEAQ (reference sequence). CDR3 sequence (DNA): TGTGCCAGCAGCTTAGCAAACGACAGGGAGGAGCAGTACTTC. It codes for CASSLANDREEQYF.

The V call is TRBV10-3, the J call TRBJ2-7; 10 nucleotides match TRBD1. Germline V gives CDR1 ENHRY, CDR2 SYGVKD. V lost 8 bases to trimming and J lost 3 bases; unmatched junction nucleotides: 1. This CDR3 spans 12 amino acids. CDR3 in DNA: TGTGCCATCGGGACAGGGGTCTACGAGCAGTACTTC. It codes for CAIGTGVYEQYF.

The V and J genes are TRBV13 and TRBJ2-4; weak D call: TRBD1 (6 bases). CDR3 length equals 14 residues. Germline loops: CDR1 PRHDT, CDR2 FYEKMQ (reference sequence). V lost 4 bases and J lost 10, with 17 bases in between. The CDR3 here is CASSSTGRGHIQYF. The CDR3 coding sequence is TGTGCCAGCAGCTCGACAGGTCGTGGGCATATTCAGTACTTC.

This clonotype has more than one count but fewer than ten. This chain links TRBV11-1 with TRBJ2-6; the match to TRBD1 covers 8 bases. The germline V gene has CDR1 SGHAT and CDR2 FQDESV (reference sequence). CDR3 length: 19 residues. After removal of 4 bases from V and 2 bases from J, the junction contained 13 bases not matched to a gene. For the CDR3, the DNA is TGTGCCAGCAGCTATACGGACAGGGCCGCAGGAGCTGGGGCCAACGTCCTGACTTTC. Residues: CASSYTDRAAGAGANVLTF.

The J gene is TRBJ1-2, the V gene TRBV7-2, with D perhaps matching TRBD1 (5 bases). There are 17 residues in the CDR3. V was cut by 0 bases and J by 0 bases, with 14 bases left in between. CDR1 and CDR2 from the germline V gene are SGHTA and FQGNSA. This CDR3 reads CASSLAAPTGSNYGYTF. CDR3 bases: TGTGCCAGCAGCTTAGCAGCACCCACAGGATCTAACTATGGCTACACCTTC.

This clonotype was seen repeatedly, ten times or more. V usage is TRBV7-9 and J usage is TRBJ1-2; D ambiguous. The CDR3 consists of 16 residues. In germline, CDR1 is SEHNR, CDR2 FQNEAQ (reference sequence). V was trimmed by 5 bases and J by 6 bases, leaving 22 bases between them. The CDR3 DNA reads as TGTGCCAGCAGCAATTGGACGGGCGCAGTGACTAATGGCTACACCTTC. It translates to CASSNWTGAVTNGYTF.

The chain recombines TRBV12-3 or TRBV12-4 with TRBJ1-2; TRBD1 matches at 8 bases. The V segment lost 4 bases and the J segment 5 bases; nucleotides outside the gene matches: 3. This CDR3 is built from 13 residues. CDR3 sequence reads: CASSWGTGYGYTF. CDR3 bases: TGTGCCAGCAGTTGGGGGACAGGATATGGCTACACCTTC.

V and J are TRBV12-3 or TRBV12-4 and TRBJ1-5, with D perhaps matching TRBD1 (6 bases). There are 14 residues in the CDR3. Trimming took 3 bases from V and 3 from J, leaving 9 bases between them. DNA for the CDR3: TGTGCCAGCAGTTTGGGGACACCCAATCAGCCCCAGCATTTT. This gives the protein CASSLGTPNQPQHF.

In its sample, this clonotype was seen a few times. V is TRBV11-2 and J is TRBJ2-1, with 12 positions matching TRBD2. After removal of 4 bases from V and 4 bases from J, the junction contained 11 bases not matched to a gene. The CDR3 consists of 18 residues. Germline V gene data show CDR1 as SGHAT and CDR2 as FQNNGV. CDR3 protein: CASSSIGLAGMVYNEQFF. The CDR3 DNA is TGTGCCAGCAGCTCGATTGGACTAGCGGGAATGGTATACAATGAGCAGTTCTTC. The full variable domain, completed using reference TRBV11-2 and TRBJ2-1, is EAGVAQSPRYKIIEKRQSVAFWCNPISGHATLYWYQQILGQGPKLLIQFQNNGVVDDSQLPKDRFSAERLKGVDSTLKIQPAKLEDSAVYLCASSSIGLAGMVYNEQFFGPGTRLTVL.

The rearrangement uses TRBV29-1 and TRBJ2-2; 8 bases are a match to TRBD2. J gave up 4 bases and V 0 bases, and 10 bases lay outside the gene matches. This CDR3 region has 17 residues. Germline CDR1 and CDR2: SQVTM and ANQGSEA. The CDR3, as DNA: TGCAGCGTTGAAGATCGAGCCGGGACTAGTCGCACCGGGGAGCTGTTTTTT. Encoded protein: CSVEDRAGTSRTGELFF.

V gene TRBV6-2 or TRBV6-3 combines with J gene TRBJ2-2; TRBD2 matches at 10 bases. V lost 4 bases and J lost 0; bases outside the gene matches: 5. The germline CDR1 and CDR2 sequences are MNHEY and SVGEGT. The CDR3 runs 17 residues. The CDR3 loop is CASSSRLAGTNTGELFF. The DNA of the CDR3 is TGTGCCAGCAGTTCCCGACTAGCGGGCACGAACACCGGGGAGCTGTTTTTT.

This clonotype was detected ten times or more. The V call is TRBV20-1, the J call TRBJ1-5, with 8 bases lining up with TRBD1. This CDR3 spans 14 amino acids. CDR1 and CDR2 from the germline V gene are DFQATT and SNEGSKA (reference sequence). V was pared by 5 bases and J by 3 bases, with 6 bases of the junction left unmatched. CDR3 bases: TGCAGTGCTTCCGGGACAGGTTTCAATCAGCCCCAGCATTTT. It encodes CSASGTGFNQPQHF.

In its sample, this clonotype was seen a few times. The CDR3 sequence is CASSQGGRHSGNTIYF. The CDR3 DNA sequence: TGCGCCAGCAGCCAAGGAGGACGCCACTCTGGAAACACCATATATTTT. This chain links TRBV4-1 with TRBJ1-3; D not resolved. The CDR3 totals 16 residues. The V end was cut by 1 base, the J end by 0 bases, with 10 bases between. Germline V lookup: CDR1 MGHRA, CDR2 YSYEKL.

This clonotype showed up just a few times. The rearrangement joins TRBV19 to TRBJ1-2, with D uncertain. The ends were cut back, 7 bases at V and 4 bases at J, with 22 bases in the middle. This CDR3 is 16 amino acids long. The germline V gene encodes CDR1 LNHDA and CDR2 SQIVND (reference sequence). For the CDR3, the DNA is TGTGCCAGTACCGGTGGAGAGGGCCCGGCCCTCTATGGCTACACCTTC. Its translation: CASTGGEGPALYGYTF.

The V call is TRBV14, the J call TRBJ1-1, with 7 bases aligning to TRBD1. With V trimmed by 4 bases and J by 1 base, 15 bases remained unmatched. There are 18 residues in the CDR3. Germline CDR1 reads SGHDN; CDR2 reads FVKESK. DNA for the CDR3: TGTGCCAGCAGCCGGCACGTGGCCAGGGGGTATGAGAACACTGAAGCTTTCTTT. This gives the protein CASSRHVARGYENTEAFF.

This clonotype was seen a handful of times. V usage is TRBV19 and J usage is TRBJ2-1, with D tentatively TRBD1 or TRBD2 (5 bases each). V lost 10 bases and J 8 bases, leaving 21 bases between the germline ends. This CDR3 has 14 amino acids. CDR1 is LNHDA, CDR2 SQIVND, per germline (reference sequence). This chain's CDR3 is CATSLGASSDEQFF. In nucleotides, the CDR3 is TGTGCCACCTCCCTTGGGGCTAGCAGCGATGAGCAGTTCTTC.

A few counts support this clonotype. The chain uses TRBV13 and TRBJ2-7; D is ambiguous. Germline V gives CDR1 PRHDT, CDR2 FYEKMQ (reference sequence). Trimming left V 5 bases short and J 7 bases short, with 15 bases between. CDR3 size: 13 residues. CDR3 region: CASSGPPSWEQYF. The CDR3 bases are TGTGCCAGCAGCGGACCCCCAAGTTGGGAGCAGTACTTC.

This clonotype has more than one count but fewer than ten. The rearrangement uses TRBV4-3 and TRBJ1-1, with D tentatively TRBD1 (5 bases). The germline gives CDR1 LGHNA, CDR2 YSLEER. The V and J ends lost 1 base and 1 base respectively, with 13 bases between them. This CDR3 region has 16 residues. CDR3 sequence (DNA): TGCGCCAGCAGCCAAGGTTTTGGGGCGCAGAACACTGAAGCTTTCTTT. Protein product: CASSQGFGAQNTEAFF.

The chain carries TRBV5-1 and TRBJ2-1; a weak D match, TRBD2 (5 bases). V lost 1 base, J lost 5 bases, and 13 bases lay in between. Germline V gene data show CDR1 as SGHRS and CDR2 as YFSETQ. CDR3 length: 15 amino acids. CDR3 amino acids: CASSLWAGNHNEQFF. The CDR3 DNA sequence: TGCGCCAGCAGCTTGTGGGCGGGCAACCACAATGAGCAGTTCTTC.

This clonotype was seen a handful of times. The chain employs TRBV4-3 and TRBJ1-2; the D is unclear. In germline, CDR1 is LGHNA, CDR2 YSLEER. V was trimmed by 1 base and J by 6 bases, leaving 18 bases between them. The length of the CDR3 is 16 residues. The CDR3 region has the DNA TGCGCCAGCAGCCAAGTGCTCGGAAGGGAGTGGAATGGCTACACCTTC. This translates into CASSQVLGREWNGYTF.

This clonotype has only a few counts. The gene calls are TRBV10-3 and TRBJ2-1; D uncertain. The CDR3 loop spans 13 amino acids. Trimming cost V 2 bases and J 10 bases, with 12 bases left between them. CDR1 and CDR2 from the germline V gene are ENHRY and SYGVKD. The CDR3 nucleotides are TGTGCCATCAGTGAGCCCGGTCGTCGGGAGCAGTTCTTC. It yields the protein CAISEPGRREQFF.

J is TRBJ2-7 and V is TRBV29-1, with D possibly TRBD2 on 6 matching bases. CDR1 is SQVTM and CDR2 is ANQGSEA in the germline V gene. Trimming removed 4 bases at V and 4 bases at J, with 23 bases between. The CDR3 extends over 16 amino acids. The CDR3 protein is CSVVGGEVSSVYEQYF. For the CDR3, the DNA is TGCAGCGTTGTGGGGGGAGAGGTCTCGAGTGTGTACGAGCAGTACTTC.